This T cell receptor beta chain came from a study of shared clonotypes between healthy human individuals (dated by TCRdb to about 2020). At the level of the whole study: A couple of women and a few men aged 18 to 49 years were included in the cohort. To estimate repertoire size and how much clonotype sharing occurs between individuals, the study deeply sequenced the blood TCR repertoires of roughly 5 healthy adults. To increase sequencing depth and limit assay-specific biases, different laboratories used diverse techniques to prepare libraries and sequence TCR repertoires. For each donor, CD4 naive and CD4 memory were each given three plates, CD8 naive was given two plates, and CD8 memory was given one plate. Between about 0.8 and 9 billion PBMCs per donor were obtained by leukapheresis. Here is what the overall study found, with its caveats: When several donors were compared, the shared fraction of clonotypes was around 5.1% for naive CD4, 3.5% for naive CD8, 2% to 2.5% for memory CD4, and 0.35% to 0.5% for memory CD8. Compared with non-shared clonotypes, the clonotypes found in all four sorted-subset donors had higher generation probabilities. Estimated clonotype richness was generally larger for naive than for memory subsets. Pairwise subsampling indicated that sequencing depth was expected to affect the degree of clonotype sharing among donors. Because the study included a small number of donors, the genetic and exposure-history diversity represented was limited. Even with the large sequencing depth, rarefaction of the sorted-subset datasets indicated that sequencing was incomplete. Sampling was limited to blood, and TCR repertoires in tissue likely differ from TCR repertoires in blood.

Healthy HIV-negative adults with no recently reported acute infections or vaccinations were included as donors. Every donor was a Caucasian adult living in Nashville, Tennessee, USA. Magnetic negative selection was used to enrich CD4+ T cells, after which naive cells were positively selected on CD45RA and the negative fraction became the memory subset. Blood was obtained by leukapheresis, after which PBMCs were separated by Ficoll-Histopaque density gradient centrifugation and cryopreserved in liquid nitrogen vapor phase. Analytical flow cytometry was used to check the purity and quantity of every magnetically sorted T cell population. From each sorted fraction, genomic DNA was isolated and quantified by UV absorbance on a Nanodrop 2000c. Using the deep immunoSEQ assay, TCR CDR3 regions were amplified from genomic DNA by multiplex PCR. Extracted genomic DNA from each cell subset was distributed evenly across all wells of several immunoSEQ 96-well plates, and each plate was treated as a replicate. Each replicate PCR for sorted subsets received around 200 ng genomic DNA, equal to about 30,000 T cell genomes. Purified libraries were quantified with a Qubit 3.0 fluorometer, sized on a Bioanalyzer 2100, and re-quantified with the KAPA Library Quantification kit. A separate single-read 150-cycle Illumina NextSeq 550 flow cell was used to sequence each immunoSEQ 96-well plate. The original pipeline was this. Because only junctional sequences without quality scores were contained in the immunoSEQ output, filtering matching that applied to full-length reads could not be performed. Sequences were annotated with PyIR, a Python wrapper for IgBLAST v1.9, using IMGT germline references to assign V/J genes and CDR3. Any read was removed if the V/J assignment was weak (E-value above 1e-6), the CDR3 was missing, or the read contained stop codons, out-of-frame junctions, or ambiguous translated residues. A V3J clonotype was defined by an identical inferred V gene, J gene, and CDR3 amino acid sequence. Percentage overlap between repertoires was computed as shared unique clonotypes divided by the size of the smaller repertoire. Richness of each repertoire was evaluated using RTK rarefaction, the Chao1 estimator, and Recon v2.1 estimates of unobserved clonotypes. For all TCRbeta clonotypes obtained by the gDNA method from a handful of donors, generation probabilities were computed with OLGA. What TCRdb holds here is the immuneACCESS table cut down to in-frame rearrangements. Part of the clones is not present; checked against another copy, under half of the missing clones reflect an unresolved V gene, and the others are unexplained. V, J and clone size derive from that table, while D and trimming were established from the DNA sequence. Present in this sample are around 990,000 clones, approximately 80% of which were seen just once. Together, the top ten hold 0.7% to 0.95% of the sample.

The CDR3 runs 15 amino acids, cysteine and phenylalanine included. Of the read, only the CDR3 DNA is kept; its 45 bases are in frame from base 1. V gives up 6 bases and J gives up 3 bases, and the segment between their germline ends measures 17 bases. In the germline V gene, CDR1 corresponds to SNHLY and CDR2 to FYNNEI. A word on this clone: What antigen it recognizes has not been identified. Base qualities were left out, and no much larger clone turns up one base away.

The clonotype comes from a man between 18 and 35 years old in good health. Some clones in this sample may be carry-over from other donors' samples. The chain is encoded by TRBV2 joined to TRBJ1-1; a tentative D call is TRBD1 (6 bases match). Sequencing input: memory CD4+ T cells from PBMCs. This sample's cell subset or site label indicates: CD45RA-negative fraction. The DNA sequence reads TGTGCCAGCAGGGCTGGGGGGCAGTCCCACACTGAAGCTTTCTTT. This encodes CASRAGGQSHTEAFF.